The T cell receptor beta chain described here comes from a study of blood T cell repertoires in COVID-19. The germline V gene has CDR1 SNHLY and CDR2 FYNNEI. The CDR3 runs to 14 residues. The V end lost 8 bases, the J end lost 3 bases, and 14 bases lay between the germline ends. The assay was immunoSEQ multiplex PCR, and TCRdb's table has in-frame clones only and misses some. The profile shows some 200,000 clones, approximately 78% of them singletons. The chain links TRBV2 to TRBJ1-5, with D uncertain. Input material: peripheral blood. This TCR derives from a woman of 80 years or more with acute or convalescent COVID-19. CDR3 sequence reads: CASQLGRNNQPQHF. The CDR3 DNA sequence: TGTGCCAGCCAACTAGGGCGGAACAATCAGCCCCAGCATTTT. Full variable domain (missing parts from reference TRBV2 and TRBJ1-5): EPEVTQTPSHQVTQMGQEVILRCVPISNHLYFYWYRQILGQKVEFLVSFYNNEISEKSEIFDDQFSVERPDGSNFTLKIRSTKLEDSAMYFCASQLGRNNQPQHFGDGTRLSIL.